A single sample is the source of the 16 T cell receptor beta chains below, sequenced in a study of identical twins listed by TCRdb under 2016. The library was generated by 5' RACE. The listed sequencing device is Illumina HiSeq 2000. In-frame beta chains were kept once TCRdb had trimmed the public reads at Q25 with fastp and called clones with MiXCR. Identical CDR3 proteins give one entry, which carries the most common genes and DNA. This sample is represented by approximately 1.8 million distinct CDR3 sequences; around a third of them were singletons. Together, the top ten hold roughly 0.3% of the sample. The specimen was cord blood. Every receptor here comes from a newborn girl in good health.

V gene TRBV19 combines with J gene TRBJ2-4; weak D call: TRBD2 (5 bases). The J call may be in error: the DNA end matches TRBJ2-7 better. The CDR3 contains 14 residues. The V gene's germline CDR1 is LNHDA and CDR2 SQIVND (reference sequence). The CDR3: CASSVDLRAHEQYF. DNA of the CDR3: TGTGCCAGTAGTGTGGACTTGCGAGCCCACGAGCAGTACTTC.

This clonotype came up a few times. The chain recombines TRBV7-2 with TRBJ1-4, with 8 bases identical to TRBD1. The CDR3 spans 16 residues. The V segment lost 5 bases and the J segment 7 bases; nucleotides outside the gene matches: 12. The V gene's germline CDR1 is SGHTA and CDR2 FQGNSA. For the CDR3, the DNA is TGTGCCAGCAGCCCTCAACGACAGGGGTTTGGTGAAAAACTGTTTTTT. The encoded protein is CASSPQRQGFGEKLFF.

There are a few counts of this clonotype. The CDR3 loop reads CASSVDGGRSYNEQFF. The DNA of the CDR3 is TGTGCCAGCAGCGTAGATGGCGGGAGGAGTTACAATGAGCAGTTCTTC. This sequence joins TRBV9 and TRBJ2-1; TRBD2 agrees at 8 bases. V shed 0 bases and J 4 bases; nucleotides not matched to a gene: 6. CDR3 length: 16 residues. Germline V gives CDR1 SGDLS, CDR2 YYNGEE. Supplemented by reference TRBV9 and TRBJ2-1, the full variable domain reads DSGVTQTPKHLITATGQRVTLRCSPRSGDLSVYWYQQSLDQGLQFLIQYYNGEERAKGNILERFSAQQFPDLHSELNLSSLELGDSALYFCASSVDGGRSYNEQFFGPGTRLTVL.

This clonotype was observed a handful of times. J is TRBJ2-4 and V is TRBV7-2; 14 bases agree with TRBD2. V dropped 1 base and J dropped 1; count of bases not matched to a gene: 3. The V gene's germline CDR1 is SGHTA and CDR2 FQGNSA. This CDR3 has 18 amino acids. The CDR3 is CASSLGTSGRTAKNIQYF. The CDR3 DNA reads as TGTGCCAGCAGCTTAGGGACTAGCGGGAGGACGGCCAAAAACATTCAGTACTTC.

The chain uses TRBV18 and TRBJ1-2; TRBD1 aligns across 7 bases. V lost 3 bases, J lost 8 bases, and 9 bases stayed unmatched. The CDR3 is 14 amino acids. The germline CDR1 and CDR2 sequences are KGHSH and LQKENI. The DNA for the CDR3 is TGTGCCAGCTCACCGACAAGGACAGGACGGGGCTACACCTTC. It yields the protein CASSPTRTGRGYTF.

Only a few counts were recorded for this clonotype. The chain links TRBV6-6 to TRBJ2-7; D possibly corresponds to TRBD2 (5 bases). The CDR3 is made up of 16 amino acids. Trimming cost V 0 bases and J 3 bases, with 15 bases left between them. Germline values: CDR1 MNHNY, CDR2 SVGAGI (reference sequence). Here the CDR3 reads CASSYSPRLRGYEQYF. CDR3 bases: TGTGCCAGCAGTTACTCGCCCCGGCTCCGGGGCTACGAGCAGTACTTC.

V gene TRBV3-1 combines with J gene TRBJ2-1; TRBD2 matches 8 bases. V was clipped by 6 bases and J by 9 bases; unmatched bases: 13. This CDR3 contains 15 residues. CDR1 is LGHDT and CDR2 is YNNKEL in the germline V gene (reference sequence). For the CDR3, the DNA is TGTGCCAGCAGGATCTCCGGGAGGGGACTGGGTGAGCAGTTCTTC. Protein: CASRISGRGLGEQFF.

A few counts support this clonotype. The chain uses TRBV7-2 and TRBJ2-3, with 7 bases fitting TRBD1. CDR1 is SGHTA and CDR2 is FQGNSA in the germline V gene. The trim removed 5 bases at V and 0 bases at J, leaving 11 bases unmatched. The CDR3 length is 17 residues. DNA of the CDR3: TGTGCCAGCAGCCTTCGGACAGGTTCTACTAGCACAGATACGCAGTATTTT. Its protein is CASSLRTGSTSTDTQYF. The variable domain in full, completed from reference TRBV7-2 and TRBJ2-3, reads GAGVSQSPSNKVTEKGKDVELRCDPISGHTALYWYRQSLGQGLEFLIYFQGNSAPDKSGLPSDRFSAERTGGSVSTLTIQRTQQEDSAVYLCASSLRTGSTSTDTQYFGPGTRLTVL.

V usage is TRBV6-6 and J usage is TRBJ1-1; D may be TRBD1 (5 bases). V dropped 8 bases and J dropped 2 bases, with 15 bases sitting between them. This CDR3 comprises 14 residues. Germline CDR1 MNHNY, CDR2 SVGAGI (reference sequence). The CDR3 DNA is TGTGCCAGCCGATCTATGGGGGGTAACACTGAAGCTTTCTTT. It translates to CASRSMGGNTEAFF.

CDR3 sequence (DNA): TGTGCCAGCAATCGACTAGGTCGGGAGACCCAGTACTTC. Encoded protein: CASNRLGRETQYF. This chain uses TRBV9 with TRBJ2-5; the D gene is possibly TRBD2 (6 bases). The CDR3 is 13 residues long. In germline, CDR1 is SGDLS, CDR2 YYNGEE. V lost 6 bases and J lost 5, with 14 bases in between.

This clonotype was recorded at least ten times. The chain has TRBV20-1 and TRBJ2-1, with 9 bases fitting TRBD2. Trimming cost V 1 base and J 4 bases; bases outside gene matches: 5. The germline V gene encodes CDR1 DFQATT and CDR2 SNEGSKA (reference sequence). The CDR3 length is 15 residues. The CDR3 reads CSARAGTSRYNEQFF. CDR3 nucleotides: TGCAGTGCTAGAGCCGGGACTAGCCGATACAATGAGCAGTTCTTC.

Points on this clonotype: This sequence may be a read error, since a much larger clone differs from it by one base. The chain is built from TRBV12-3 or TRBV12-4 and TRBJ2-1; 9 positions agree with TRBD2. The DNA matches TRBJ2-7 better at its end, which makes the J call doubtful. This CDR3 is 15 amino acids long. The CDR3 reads CASRGLAYLYNEQYF. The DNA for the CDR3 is TGTGCCAGCAGGGGACTAGCCTACCTTTACAATGAGCAGTACTTC.

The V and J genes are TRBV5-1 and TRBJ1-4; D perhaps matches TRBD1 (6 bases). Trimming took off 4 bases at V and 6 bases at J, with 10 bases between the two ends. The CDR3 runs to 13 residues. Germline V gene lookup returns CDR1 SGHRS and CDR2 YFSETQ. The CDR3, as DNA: TGCGCCAGCAGCGTGGGGGGGCATGAAAAACTGTTTTTT. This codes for CASSVGGHEKLFF.

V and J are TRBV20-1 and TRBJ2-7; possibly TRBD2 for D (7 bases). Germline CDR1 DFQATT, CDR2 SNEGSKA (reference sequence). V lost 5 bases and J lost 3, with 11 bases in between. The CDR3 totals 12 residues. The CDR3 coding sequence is TGCAGTGCTCGCGGGGGCCACTACGAGCAGTACTTC. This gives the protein CSARGGHYEQYF.

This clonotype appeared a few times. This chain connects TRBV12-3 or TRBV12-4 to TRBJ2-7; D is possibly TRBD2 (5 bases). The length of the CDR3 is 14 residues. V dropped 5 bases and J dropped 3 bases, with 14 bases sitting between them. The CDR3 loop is CASSRSSRDYEQYF. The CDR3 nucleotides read TGTGCCAGCAGTCGATCTAGCAGAGACTACGAGCAGTACTTC.

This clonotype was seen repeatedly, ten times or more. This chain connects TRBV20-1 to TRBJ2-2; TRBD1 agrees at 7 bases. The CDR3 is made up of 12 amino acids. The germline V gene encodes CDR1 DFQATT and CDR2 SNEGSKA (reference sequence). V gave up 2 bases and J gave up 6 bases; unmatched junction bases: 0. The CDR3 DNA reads TGCAGTGCTAGACAGGGGGCCGGGGAGCTGTTTTTT. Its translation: CSARQGAGELFF.